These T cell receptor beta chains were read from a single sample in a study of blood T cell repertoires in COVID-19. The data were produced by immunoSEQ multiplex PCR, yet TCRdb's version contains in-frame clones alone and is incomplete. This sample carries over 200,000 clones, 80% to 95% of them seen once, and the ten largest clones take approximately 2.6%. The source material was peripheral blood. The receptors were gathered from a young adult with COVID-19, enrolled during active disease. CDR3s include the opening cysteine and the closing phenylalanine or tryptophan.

CDR3aa: CASSLPGTGSSTDTQYF
v_gene: TRBV28
j_gene: TRBJ2-3

CDR3aa: CASSRQGFSGNQPQHF
v_gene: TRBV18
j_gene: TRBJ1-5

CDR3aa: CASRWTSGRNYEQFF
v_gene: TRBV27
j_gene: TRBJ2-1

CDR3aa: CATGTGRSDGYTF
v_gene: TRBV10-3
j_gene: TRBJ1-2

CDR3aa: CAAKQGNQPQHF
v_gene: TRBV19
j_gene: TRBJ1-5

CDR3aa: CASSRRDRVYTEAFF
v_gene: TRBV28
j_gene: TRBJ1-1

CDR3aa: CASSRTVYNEQFF
v_gene: TRBV7-9
j_gene: TRBJ2-1

CDR3aa: CASRFDTGNTIYF
v_gene: TRBV6-5
j_gene: TRBJ1-3

CDR3aa: CASRPRLAGGSTGELFF
v_gene: TRBV7-2
j_gene: TRBJ2-2

CDR3aa: CASSLEDSGSFEQYF
v_gene: TRBV9
j_gene: TRBJ2-7

CDR3aa: CASSLEIHQETQYF
v_gene: TRBV7-9
j_gene: TRBJ2-5

CDR3aa: CATSRHPGQGGTSGRVNTGELFF
v_gene: TRBV15
j_gene: TRBJ2-2

CDR3aa: CASSLDQVSPLHF
v_gene: TRBV5-1
j_gene: TRBJ1-6

CDR3aa: CATSDLATDRRGTGELFF
v_gene: TRBV24-1
j_gene: TRBJ2-2

CDR3aa: CASTGGPLEEAFF
v_gene: TRBV25-1
j_gene: TRBJ1-1

CDR3aa: CASSFRAGPGAGGRYGYTF
v_gene: TRBV28
j_gene: TRBJ1-2